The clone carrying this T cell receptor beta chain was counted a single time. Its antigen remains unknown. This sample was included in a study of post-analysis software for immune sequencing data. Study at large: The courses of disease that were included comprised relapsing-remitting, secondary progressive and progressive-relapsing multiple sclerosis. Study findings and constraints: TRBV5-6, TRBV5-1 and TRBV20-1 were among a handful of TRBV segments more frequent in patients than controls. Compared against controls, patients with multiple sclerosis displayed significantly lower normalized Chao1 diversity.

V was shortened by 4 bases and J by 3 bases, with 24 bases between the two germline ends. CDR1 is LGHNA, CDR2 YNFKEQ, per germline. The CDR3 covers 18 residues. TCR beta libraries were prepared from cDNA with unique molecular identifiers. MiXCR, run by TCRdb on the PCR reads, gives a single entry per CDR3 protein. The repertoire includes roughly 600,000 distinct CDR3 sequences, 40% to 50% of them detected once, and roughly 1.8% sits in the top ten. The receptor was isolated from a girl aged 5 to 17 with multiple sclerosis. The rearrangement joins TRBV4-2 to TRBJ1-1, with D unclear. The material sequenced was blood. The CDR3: CASSPEAWHVLGYTEAFF. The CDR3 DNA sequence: TGTGCCAGCAGCCCCGAAGCGTGGCACGTTCTTGGGTACACTGAAGCTTTCTTT.